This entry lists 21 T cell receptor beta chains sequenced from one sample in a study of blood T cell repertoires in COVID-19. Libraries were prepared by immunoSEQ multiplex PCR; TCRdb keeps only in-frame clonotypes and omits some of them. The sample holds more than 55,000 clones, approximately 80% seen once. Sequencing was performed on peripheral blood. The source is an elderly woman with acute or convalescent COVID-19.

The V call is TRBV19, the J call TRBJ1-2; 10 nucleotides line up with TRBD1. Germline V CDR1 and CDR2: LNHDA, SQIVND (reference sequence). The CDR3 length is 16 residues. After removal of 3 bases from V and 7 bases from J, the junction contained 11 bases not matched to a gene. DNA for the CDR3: TGTGCCAGTAGTATTTTCTCGGGACAGGGGTCAGGTGGCTACACCTTC. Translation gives CASSIFSGQGSGGYTF.

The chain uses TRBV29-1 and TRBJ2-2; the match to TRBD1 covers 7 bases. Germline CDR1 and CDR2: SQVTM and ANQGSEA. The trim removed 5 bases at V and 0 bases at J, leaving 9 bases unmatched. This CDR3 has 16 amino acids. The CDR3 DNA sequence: TGCAGCGTTATATTGTCGGGACAGCCGAACACCGGGGAGCTGTTTTTT. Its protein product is CSVILSGQPNTGELFF.

The CDR3 loop is CASSYHRNMNTEAFF. CDR3 DNA sequence: TGTGCCAGCAGTTATCACAGAAACATGAACACTGAAGCTTTCTTT. The rearrangement uses TRBV6-5 and TRBJ1-1; the D is unclear. Germline V lookup: CDR1 MNHEY, CDR2 SVGAGI. This CDR3 region has 15 residues. Between the trimmed V and J ends, which lost 3 bases and 0 bases, there was a span of 11 bases.

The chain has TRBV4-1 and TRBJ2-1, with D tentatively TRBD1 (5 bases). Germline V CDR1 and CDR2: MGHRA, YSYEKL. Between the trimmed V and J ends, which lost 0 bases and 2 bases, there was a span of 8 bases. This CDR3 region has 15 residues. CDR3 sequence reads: CASSQEGRPYNEQFF. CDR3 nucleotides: TGCGCCAGCAGCCAAGAGGGGCGTCCCTACAATGAGCAGTTCTTC.

The CDR3 bases are TGTGCTAGTGCCCCGGGACAGGCGGGGGTCGATGAGCAGTTCTTC. Its protein product is CASAPGQAGVDEQFF. V and J are TRBV12-5 and TRBJ2-1; tentatively, D is TRBD1 (8 bases). Germline V lookup: CDR1 LGHNT, CDR2 FRNRAP. Trimming left V 7 bases short and J 8 bases short, with 21 bases between. The CDR3 runs to 15 residues.

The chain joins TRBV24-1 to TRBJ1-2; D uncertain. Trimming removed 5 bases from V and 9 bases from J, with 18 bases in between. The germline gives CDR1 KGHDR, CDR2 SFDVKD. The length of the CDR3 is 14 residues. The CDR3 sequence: CATSALEGRDSYTF. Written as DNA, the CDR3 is TGTGCCACCAGTGCCTTGGAGGGTAGGGATAGCTACACCTTC.

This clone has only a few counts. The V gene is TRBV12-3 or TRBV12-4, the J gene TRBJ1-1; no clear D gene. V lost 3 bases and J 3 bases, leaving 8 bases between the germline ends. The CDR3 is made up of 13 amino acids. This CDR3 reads CASSFGEDTEAFF. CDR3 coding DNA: TGTGCCAGCAGTTTCGGGGAGGACACTGAAGCTTTCTTT.

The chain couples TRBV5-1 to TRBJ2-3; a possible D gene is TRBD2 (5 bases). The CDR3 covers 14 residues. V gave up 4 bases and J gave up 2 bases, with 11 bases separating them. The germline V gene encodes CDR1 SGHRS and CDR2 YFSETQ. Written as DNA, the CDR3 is TGCGCCAGCAGCCCCGGGATCGACACAGATACGCAGTATTTT. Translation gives CASSPGIDTDTQYF.

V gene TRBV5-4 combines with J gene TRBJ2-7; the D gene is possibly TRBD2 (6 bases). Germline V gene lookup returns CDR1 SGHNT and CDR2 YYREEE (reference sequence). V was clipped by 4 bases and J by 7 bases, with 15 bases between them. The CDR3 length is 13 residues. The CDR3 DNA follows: TGTGCCAGCAGCCCACGGGACTCCCAAGAGCAGTACTTC. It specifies CASSPRDSQEQYF.

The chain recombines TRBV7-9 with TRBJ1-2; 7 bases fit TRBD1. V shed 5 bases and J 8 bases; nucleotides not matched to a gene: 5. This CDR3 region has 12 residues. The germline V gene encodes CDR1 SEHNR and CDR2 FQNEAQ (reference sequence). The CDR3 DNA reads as TGTGCCAGCAGCCAAGGGACAGTCGGCTACACCTTC. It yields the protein CASSQGTVGYTF.

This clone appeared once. CDR3: CASRTTTGLNSPLHF. In nucleotides, the CDR3 is TGTGCCAGCAGGACAACGACAGGTCTTAATTCACCCCTCCACTTT. The J gene is TRBJ1-6, the V gene TRBV7-9, with TRBD1 as a possible D gene (6 bases). The CDR3 consists of 15 residues. Trimming took off 6 bases at V and 6 bases at J, with 15 bases between the two ends. Per the germline V gene, CDR1 is SEHNR and CDR2 is FQNEAQ (reference sequence).

Here the CDR3 reads CASSPLGQGAGGELFF. For the CDR3, the DNA is TGTGCTAGCTCCCCATTGGGACAGGGGGCCGGCGGGGAGCTGTTTTTT. The chain recombines TRBV7-7 with TRBJ2-2; TRBD1 aligns across 12 bases. This CDR3 comprises 16 residues. Germline V CDR1 and CDR2: SSHAT, FNYEAQ (reference sequence).

The CDR3 sequence is CASSFSTTPTGLREEKLFF. The CDR3 DNA reads as TGCGCCAGCAGCTTTAGCACCACTCCGACAGGCCTCAGGGAGGAAAAACTGTTTTTT. The chain couples TRBV5-1 to TRBJ1-4, with D tentatively TRBD1 (6 bases). Germline V gene data show CDR1 as SGHRS and CDR2 as YFSETQ. V lost 2 bases, J lost 8 bases, and 28 bases lay in between. The CDR3 runs to 19 residues.

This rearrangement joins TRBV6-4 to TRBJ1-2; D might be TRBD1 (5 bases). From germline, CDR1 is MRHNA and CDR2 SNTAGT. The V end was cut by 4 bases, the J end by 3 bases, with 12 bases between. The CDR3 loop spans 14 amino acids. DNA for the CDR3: TGTGCCAGCAGTGTGACAGCTGGGTACTATGGCTACACCTTC. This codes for CASSVTAGYYGYTF.

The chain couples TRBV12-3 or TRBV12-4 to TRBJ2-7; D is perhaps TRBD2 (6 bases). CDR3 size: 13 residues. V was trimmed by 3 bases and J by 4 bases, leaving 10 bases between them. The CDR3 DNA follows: TGTGCCAGCAGTTTGGGGGGAGGATACGAGCAGTACTTC. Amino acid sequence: CASSLGGGYEQYF.

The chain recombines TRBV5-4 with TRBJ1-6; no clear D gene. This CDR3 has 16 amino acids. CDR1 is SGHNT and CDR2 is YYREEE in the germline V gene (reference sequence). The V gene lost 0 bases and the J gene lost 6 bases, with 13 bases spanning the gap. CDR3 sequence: CASSLDLAPGNSPLHF. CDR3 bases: TGTGCCAGCAGCTTGGATCTAGCCCCCGGTAATTCACCCCTCCACTTT.

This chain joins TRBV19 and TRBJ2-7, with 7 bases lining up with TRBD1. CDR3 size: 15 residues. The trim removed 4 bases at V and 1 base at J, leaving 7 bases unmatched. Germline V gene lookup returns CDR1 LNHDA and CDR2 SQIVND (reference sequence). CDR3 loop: CASSNPGQASYEQYF. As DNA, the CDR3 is TGTGCCAGTAGTAATCCCGGACAGGCTTCCTACGAGCAGTACTTC.

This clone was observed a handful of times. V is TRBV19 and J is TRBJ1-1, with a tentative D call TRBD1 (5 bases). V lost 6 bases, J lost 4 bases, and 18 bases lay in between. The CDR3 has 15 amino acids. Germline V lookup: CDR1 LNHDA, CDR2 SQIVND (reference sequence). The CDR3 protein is CASRAAGLVGTEAFF. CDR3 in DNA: TGTGCCAGTAGAGCAGCAGGGTTAGTGGGCACTGAAGCTTTCTTT.

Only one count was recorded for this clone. The CDR3 sequence is CASRGQGVLYEQYF. Here the CDR3 DNA reads TGTGCCAGCAGGGGACAGGGGGTCCTCTACGAGCAGTACTTC. The chain carries TRBV6-5 and TRBJ2-7, with TRBD1 matching 11 bases. The CDR3 is 14 amino acids. V was pared by 6 bases and J by 3 bases, with 4 bases of the junction left unmatched. Germline V gene lookup returns CDR1 MNHEY and CDR2 SVGAGI.

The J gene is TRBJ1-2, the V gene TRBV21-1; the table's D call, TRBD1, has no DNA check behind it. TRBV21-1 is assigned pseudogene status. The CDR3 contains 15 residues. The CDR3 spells CASSMCQGNHYGYTF. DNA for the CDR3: TGTGCCAGCAGCATGTGTCAGGGGAACCACTATGGCTACACCTTC.

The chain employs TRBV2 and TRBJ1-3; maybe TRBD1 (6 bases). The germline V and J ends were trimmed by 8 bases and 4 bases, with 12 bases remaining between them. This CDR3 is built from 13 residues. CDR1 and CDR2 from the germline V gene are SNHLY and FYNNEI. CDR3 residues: CASSTGLGNTIYF. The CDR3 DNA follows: TGTGCCAGCTCAACAGGGTTAGGAAACACCATATATTTT.